This TCR beta chain was captured by sequencing in a study of T cells expressing NK-cell markers (dated by TCRdb to about 2020). Some background on the complete study: Three sorted T-cell subsets (CD3+CD56+NKG2C+, CD3+CD56+NKG2C- and CD3+CD56-NKG2C+) from about 8 donors had their TCR beta-chain repertoires profiled. Among the eight sequenced donors, only one was HCMV-seronegative, while the other seven were HCMV-seropositive. Randomly selected healthy volunteers, three men and five women, were used as the eight sequenced donors. Sequencing of the libraries produced 2 x 150 bp reads on Illumina HiSeq 2000/2500, MiSeq or NextSeq. Results the study describes overall, beyond this receptor: It remained unclear whether the expanded NKG2C-expressing T cell clones were specific for HCMV antigens. Those dominant clonotypes were again the most abundant among CD3+CD56-NKG2C+ cells in a handful of donors, at roughly 25-60.1%. In over five donors, the dominant CD3+CD56+NKG2C+ clonotypes were among the top 10 CD8+ clonotypes and accounted for roughly 1.0-7.0% of CD8+ T cells.

Sequencing relied on an Illumina HiSeq 2000. 5'RACE template switching, by which a universal primer site and unique molecular identifiers were added, was used to make TCR beta cDNA libraries. cDNA synthesis was primed from the TCR beta constant segment and was followed by two successive PCR amplification steps. For the original study's pipeline: MIGEC handled demultiplexing of the reads and grouping by UMI, while MiTCR was used to assemble and quantify clonotypes. To exclude erroneous sequences, only TCR cDNA sequences supported by at least two reads were retained. The tcR package was used for downstream repertoire analysis, with clonotypes matched between fractions based on CDR3 nucleotide sequence plus V segment. Antigen specificity was annotated against VDJdb with VDJmatch, allowing one amino acid substitution in CDR3. The reads went through TCRdb reprocessing, and each CDR3 protein sequence gets one entry with no DNA. These V and J calls rely on TCRdb rather than the paper's analysis. The sample table gives 350,000 to 500,000 distinct CDR3 sequences. The biggest ten clones account for under 7.5% of the sample.

Details on this clonotype: Its recognized antigen is unknown.

Via the germline V gene, CDR1 is SGHRS and CDR2 YFSETQ. Inclusive of the bounding cysteine and phenylalanine, the CDR3 is 14 residues long. No nucleotide data were recorded. To determine HCMV serostatus, a commercial ELISA kit was used to detect HCMV-specific IgG in serum. Peripheral blood mononuclear cells were isolated from blood by Ficoll density gradient centrifugation. The receptor comes from a woman aged 18-70 years in good health. The chain was built from TRBV5-1 and TRBJ2-5; TCRdb gives TRBD2 as the D gene, but with no DNA this cannot be confirmed. Sequences were obtained from blood T cells: a sorted CD56 or NKG2C T cell subset, CD4+ or CD8+ T cells, or bulk PBMC T cells (not recorded which). The CDR3 here reads CASSLEQALGTQYF.